Presented here are 10 T cell receptor beta chains from one specimen sequenced in a study of neurological immune-mediated disorders. TCRdb re-called the 5' RACE reads with MiXCR, one entry per CDR3 protein. The data hold over 50,000 distinct CDR3 sequences, with 3% to 3.5% observed a single time. The sequenced sample consisted of PBMCs. The receptors come from a man aged 35-49 years with multiple sclerosis.

This clonotype was counted many times. The V call is TRBV11-1, the J call TRBJ2-2; 11 bases are shared with TRBD1. This CDR3 has 14 residues. V was clipped by 5 bases and J by 7 bases; unmatched bases: 3. Germline CDR1 and CDR2: SGHAT and FQDESV (reference sequence). CDR3 loop: CASSGQGAVGELFF. Written as DNA, the CDR3 is TGTGCCAGCAGCGGACAGGGGGCGGTCGGGGAGCTGTTTTTT.

This clonotype is a singleton in its sample. This sequence joins TRBV10-1 and TRBJ1-6; 10 bases agree with TRBD1. This CDR3 contains 18 residues. Germline loops: CDR1 WNHNN, CDR2 SYGVQD (reference sequence). Losses at the gene ends were 4 bases for V and 0 bases for J; bases not matched to a gene: 6. CDR3 sequence: CASSGGTGVFSYNSPLHF. CDR3 sequence (DNA): TGCGCCAGCAGTGGTGGGACAGGGGTGTTCTCCTATAATTCACCCCTCCACTTT.

This clonotype appeared many times. CDR3 bases: TGTGCCAGCAGACTGGGACAGGGGGCCGGTCAGCCCCAGCATTTT. Translating gives CASRLGQGAGQPQHF. The chain is built from TRBV6-6 and TRBJ1-5; 12 bases line up with TRBD1. Germline V gene sequence: CDR1 MNHNY, CDR2 SVGAGI (reference sequence). The J segment lost 6 bases and the V segment lost 6 bases, leaving 6 bases of the junction unmatched. This CDR3 is built from 15 residues.

This clonotype came up many times. This chain uses TRBV5-1 with TRBJ2-5; D gene ambiguous. Germline assignment: CDR1 SGHRS and CDR2 YFSETQ. The CDR3 contains 14 residues. Trimming removed 0 bases at V and 1 base at J, with 7 bases between. CDR3 bases: TGCGCCAGCAGCTTGGCTCCCCCCCAAGAGACCCAGTACTTC. Encoded protein: CASSLAPPQETQYF.

Many counts were recorded for this clonotype. The V and J genes are TRBV29-1 and TRBJ1-1; 7 bases map to TRBD1. Trimming removed 4 bases from V and 7 bases from J; junction bases left unmatched: 6. Germline V gives CDR1 SQVTM, CDR2 ANQGSEA. This CDR3 is built from 12 residues. The CDR3 DNA follows: TGCAGCGTTGTGAGGGGGCGTTTTGAAGCTTTCTTT. Translated: CSVVRGRFEAFF.

In the case of this clonotype: A much bigger clone sits one base away, suggesting this may be a read error. J is TRBJ2-5 and V is TRBV29-1; D unresolved. Germline CDR1 SQVTM, CDR2 ANQGSEA. V lost 6 bases to trimming and J lost 3 bases, with 14 bases between them. The CDR3 runs to 13 residues. The chain's CDR3 is CSVDPGKEETQYF. In nucleotides, the CDR3 is TGCAGCGTCGACCCCGGAAAGGAAGAGACCCAGTACTTC.

This clonotype has at least ten counts. This chain links TRBV13 with TRBJ2-1; 7 nucleotides line up with TRBD1. The CDR3 has 14 amino acids. Germline values: CDR1 PRHDT, CDR2 FYEKMQ (reference sequence). Trimming took 4 bases from V and 6 from J; bases not matched to a gene: 6. The CDR3 DNA sequence: TGTGCCAGCAGCTCAGCGGACAGGAGCAATGAGCAGTTCTTC. Translation gives CASSSADRSNEQFF.

This clonotype was picked up many times. V usage is TRBV12-3 or TRBV12-4 and J usage is TRBJ1-6, with D perhaps matching TRBD1 (5 bases). V was cut by 1 base and J by 14 bases, with 12 bases left in between. This CDR3 has 13 amino acids. DNA for the CDR3: TGTGCCAGCAGTTTAGTGCAGGGTAGTACCCTCCACTTT. It is translated as CASSLVQGSTLHF.

This clonotype showed up many times. The chain combines TRBV29-1 with TRBJ1-5, with 9 bases that match TRBD1. CDR1 and CDR2 (germline): SQVTM, ANQGSEA. The J segment lost 7 bases and the V segment lost 0 bases, leaving 4 bases of the junction unmatched. CDR3 length equals 14 residues. The CDR3: CSVEDPTGGQPQHF. CDR3 bases: TGCAGCGTTGAAGACCCGACAGGGGGGCAGCCCCAGCATTTT.

This clonotype was picked up many times. J is TRBJ2-1 and V is TRBV20-1, with 7 bases identical to TRBD2. The CDR3 has 14 amino acids. The junction had 8 bases not matched to a gene; V was cut back by 1 base and J by 8 bases. Germline-derived CDR1 and CDR2 are DFQATT and SNEGSKA (reference sequence). The CDR3 loop reads CSARGGRGGDEQFF. The CDR3 DNA reads TGCAGTGCTAGAGGGGGAAGGGGAGGGGATGAGCAGTTCTTC.